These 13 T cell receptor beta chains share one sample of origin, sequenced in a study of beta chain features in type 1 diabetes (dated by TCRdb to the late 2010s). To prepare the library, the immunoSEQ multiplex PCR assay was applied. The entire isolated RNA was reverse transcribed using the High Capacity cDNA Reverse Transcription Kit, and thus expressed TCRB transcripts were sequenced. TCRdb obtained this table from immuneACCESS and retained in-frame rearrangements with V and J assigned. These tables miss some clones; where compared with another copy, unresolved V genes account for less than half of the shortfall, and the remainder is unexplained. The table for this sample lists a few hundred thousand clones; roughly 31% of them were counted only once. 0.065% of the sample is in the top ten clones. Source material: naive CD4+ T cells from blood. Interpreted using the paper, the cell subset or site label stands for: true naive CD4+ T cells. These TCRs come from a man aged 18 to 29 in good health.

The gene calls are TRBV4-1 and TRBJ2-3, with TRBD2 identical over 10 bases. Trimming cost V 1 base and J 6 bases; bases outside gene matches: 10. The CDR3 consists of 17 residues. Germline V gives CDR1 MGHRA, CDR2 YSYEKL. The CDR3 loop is CASSQVGSSGSGDTQYF. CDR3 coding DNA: TGCGCCAGCAGCCAAGTCGGGTCTAGCGGGAGTGGGGATACGCAGTATTTT.

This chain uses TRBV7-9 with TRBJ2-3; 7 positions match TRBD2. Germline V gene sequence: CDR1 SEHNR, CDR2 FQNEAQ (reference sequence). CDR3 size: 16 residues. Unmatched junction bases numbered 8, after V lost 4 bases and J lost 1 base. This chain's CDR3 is CASSSGLGLRTDTQYF. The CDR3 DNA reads TGTGCCAGCAGCTCCGGACTAGGACTTCGCACAGATACGCAGTATTTT.

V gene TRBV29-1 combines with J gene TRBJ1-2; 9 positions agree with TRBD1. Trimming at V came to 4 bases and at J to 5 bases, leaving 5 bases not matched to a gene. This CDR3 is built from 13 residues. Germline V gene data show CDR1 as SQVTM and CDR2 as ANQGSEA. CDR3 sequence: CSVVGTGRYGYTF. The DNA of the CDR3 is TGCAGCGTTGTGGGGACAGGGAGATATGGCTACACCTTC.

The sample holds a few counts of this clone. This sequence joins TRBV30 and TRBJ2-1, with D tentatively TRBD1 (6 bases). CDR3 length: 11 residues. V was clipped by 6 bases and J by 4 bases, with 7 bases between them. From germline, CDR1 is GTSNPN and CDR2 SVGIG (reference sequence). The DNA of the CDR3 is TGTGCCTGCGGACAGTACAATGAGCAGTTCTTC. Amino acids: CACGQYNEQFF.

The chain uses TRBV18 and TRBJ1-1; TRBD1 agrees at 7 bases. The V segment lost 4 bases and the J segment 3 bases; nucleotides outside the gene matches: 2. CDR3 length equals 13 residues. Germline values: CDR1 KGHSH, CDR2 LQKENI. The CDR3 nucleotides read TGTGCCAGCTCACAGGGGGCGGACACTGAAGCTTTCTTT. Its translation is CASSQGADTEAFF.

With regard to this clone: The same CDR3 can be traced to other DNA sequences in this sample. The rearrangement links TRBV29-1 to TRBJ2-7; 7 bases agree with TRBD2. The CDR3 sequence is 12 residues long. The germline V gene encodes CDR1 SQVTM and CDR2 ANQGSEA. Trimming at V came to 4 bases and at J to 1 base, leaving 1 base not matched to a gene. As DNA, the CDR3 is TGCAGCGTTGGGGGGGGATCCTACGAGCAGTACTTC. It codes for CSVGGGSYEQYF.

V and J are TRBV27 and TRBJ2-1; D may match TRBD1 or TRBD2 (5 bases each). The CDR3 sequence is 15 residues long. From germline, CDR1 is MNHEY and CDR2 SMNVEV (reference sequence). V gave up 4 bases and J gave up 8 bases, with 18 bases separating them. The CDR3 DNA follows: TGTGCCAGCAGTTCGATGAGGGGCTGGGGCGATGAGCAGTTCTTC. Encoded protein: CASSSMRGWGDEQFF.

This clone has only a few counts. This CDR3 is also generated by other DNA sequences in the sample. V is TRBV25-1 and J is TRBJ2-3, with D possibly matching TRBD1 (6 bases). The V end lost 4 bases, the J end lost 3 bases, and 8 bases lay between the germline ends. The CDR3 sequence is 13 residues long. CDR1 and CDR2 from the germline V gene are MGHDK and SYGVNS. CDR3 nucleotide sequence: TGTGCCAGCAGTGCACAGGGTACAGATACGCAGTATTTT. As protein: CASSAQGTDTQYF. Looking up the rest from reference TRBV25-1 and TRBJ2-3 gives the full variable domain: EADIYQTPRYLVIGTGKKITLECSQTMGHDKMYWYQQDPGMELHLIHYSYGVNSTEKGDLSSESTVSRIRTEHFPLTLESARPSHTSQYLCASSAQGTDTQYFGPGTRLTVL.

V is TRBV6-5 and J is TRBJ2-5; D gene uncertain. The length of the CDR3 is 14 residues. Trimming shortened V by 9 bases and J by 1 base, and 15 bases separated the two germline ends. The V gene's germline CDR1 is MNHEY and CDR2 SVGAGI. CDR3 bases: TGTGCCAGTAGGAAGATCTGGGGCCAAGAGACCCAGTACTTC. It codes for CASRKIWGQETQYF.

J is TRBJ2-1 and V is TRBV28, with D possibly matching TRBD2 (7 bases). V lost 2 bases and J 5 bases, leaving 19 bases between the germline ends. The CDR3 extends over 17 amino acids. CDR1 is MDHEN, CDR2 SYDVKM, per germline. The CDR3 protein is CASSLGLWRGPNNEQFF. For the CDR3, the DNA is TGTGCCAGCAGTTTAGGTCTCTGGCGGGGGCCTAACAATGAGCAGTTCTTC.

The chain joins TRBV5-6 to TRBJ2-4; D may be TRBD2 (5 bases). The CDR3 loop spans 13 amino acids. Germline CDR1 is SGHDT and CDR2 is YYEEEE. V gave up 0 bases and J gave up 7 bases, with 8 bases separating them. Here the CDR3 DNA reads TGTGCCAGCAGCTTGGGATGGAGGAACATTCAGTACTTC. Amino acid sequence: CASSLGWRNIQYF.

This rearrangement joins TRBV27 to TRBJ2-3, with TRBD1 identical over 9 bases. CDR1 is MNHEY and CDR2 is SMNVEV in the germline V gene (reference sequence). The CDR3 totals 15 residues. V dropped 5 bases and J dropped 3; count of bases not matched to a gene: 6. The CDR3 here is CASSAGQGLTDTQYF. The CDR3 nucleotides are TGTGCCAGCAGTGCGGGACAGGGATTGACAGATACGCAGTATTTT.

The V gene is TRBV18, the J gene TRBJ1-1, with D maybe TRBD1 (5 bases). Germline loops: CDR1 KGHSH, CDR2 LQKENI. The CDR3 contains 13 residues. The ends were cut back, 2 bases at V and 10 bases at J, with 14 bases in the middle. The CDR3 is CASSPDTREGAFF. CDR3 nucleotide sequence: TGTGCCAGCTCACCAGACACCAGGGAGGGAGCTTTCTTT.